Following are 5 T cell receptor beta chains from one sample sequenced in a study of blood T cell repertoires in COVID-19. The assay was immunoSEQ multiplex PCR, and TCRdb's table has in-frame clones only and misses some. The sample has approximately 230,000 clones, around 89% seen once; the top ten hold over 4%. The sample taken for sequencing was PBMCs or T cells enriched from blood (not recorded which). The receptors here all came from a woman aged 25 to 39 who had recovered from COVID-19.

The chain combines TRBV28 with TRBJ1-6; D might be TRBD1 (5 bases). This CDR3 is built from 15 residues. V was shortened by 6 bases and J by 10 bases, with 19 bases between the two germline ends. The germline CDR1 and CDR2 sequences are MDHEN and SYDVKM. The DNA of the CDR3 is TGTGCCAGCAGGACCCCCGGCCAGGGCGGATCACCCCTCCACTTT. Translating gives CASRTPGQGGSPLHF.

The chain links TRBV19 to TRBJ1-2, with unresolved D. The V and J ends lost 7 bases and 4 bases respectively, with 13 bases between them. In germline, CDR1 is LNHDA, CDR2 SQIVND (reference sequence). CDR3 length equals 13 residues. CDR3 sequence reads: CASIPGVGYGYTF. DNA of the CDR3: TGTGCCAGTATCCCCGGGGTAGGCTATGGCTACACCTTC.

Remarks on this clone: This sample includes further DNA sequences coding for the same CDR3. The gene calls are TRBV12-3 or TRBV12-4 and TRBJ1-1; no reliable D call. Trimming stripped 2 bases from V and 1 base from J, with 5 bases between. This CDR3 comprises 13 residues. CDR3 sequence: CASSLSRNTEAFF. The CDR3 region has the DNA TGTGCCAGCAGTTTATCCAGGAACACTGAAGCTTTCTTT.

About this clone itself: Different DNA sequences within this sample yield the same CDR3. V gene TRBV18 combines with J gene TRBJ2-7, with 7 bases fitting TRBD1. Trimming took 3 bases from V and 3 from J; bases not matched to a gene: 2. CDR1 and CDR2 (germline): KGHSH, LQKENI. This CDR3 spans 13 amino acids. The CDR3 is CASSPGQDYEQYF. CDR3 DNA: TGTGCCAGCTCACCCGGACAGGACTACGAGCAGTACTTC.

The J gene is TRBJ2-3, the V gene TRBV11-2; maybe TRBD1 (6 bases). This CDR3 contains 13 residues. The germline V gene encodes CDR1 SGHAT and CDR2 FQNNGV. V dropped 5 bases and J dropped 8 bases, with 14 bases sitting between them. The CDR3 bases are TGTGCCAGCAGCCCTAACAGGGATACTACGCAGTATTTT. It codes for CASSPNRDTTQYF.